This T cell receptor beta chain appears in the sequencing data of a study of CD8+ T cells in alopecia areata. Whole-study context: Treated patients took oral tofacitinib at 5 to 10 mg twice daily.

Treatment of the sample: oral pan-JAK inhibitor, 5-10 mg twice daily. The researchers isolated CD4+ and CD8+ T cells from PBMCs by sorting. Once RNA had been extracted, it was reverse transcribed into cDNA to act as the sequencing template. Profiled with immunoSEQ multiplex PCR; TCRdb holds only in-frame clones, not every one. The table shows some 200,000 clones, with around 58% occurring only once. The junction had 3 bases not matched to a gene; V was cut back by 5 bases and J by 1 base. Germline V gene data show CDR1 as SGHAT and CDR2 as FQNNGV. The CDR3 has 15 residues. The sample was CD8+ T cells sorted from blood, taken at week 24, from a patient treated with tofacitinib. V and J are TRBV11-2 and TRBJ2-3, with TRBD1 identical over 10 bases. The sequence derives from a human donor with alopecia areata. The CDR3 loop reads CASSHGTGGTDTQYF. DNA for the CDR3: TGTGCCAGCAGCCACGGGACAGGGGGCACAGATACGCAGTATTTT.